The rows below give T cell receptor beta chains drawn from one sample of a study of T cell repertoires in cytomegalovirus infection. The antigens these receptors bind are not known. TCRdb re-called the reads through MiXCR, storing one row per CDR3 protein. The data show around 130,000 distinct CDR3 sequences, with 20% to 30% seen just once and almost 35% held by the top ten. Sequencing used PBMCs, sequenced either directly or after in vitro stimulation (not recorded which). These receptors were collected from a human donor in good health (CMV status not recorded). Some clones in this sample may be carry-over from other donors' samples. Each CDR3 is given with its conserved first and last residue. The D gene is left open where the match is weak. Clone size is not always given. Where it is, it says once, few, many or a class for expanded clones.

>.|TRBV19|TRBJ2-1|TRBD1
TGTGCCAGTAGTATAGGGCCAGGGGGTTATGAGCAGTTCTTC
CASSIGPGGYEQFF
>.|TRBV4-2|TRBJ2-7|.
TGTGCCAGCAGCCAAGGGGGTCAGATTTACGAGCAGTACTTC
CASSQGGQIYEQYF
>.|TRBV25-1|TRBJ1-1|TRBD1
TGTGCCAGCAGTGAGGACAGGACGAACACTGAAGCTTTCTTT
CASSEDRTNTEAFF
>.|TRBV11-2|TRBJ2-2|TRBD2
TGTGCCAGCAGCTCCCTGACTAGCGGGAGGGGTACCGGGGAGCTGTTTTTT
CASSSLTSGRGTGELFF
>.|TRBV28|TRBJ1-5|.
TGTGCCAGCAGCATTCTAAGGACCCTGGTTGACAGGTTCAATCAGCCCCAGCATTTT
CASSILRTLVDRFNQPQHF
>.|TRBV27|TRBJ2-1|TRBD1
TGTGCCACTCGGACAGGGTGGGCGAATGAGCAGTTATTC
CATRTGWANEQLF
>.|TRBV20-1|TRBJ2-7|TRBD1
TGCAGTGCTACCGACAGGGGCTACGAGCAGTACTTC
CSATDRGYEQYF
>.|TRBV23-1|TRBJ1-1|.
TGCGCCAGCAGTCAGAGCCGGGAAGACACTGAAGCTTTCTTT
CASSQSREDTEAFF
>few|TRBV6-2/TRBV6-3|TRBJ2-3|.
TGTGCCAGCAGCCAAGGGGGGACTCTGCCCTCCACGCAGTATTTT
CASSQGGTLPSTQYF
>once|TRBV20-1|TRBJ1-3|.
TGCGGTGCTAGAGTACAGGGATCAGGAAACACCATATATTTT
CGARVQGSGNTIYF
>many|TRBV28|TRBJ2-7|.
TGTGCCAGCAGTTCTGATCCTTCCTACGAGCAGTACTTC
CASSSDPSYEQYF
>few|TRBV7-2|TRBJ1-5|.
TGTGCCAGCAGCTTAGACCCCAATCAGCCCCAGCATTTT
CASSLDPNQPQHF
>few|TRBV12-3/TRBV12-4|TRBJ2-2|.
TGTGCCAGCAGTCCGCGCGGGTACACCGGGGAGCTGTTTTTT
CASSPRGYTGELFF
>.|TRBV12-3/TRBV12-4|TRBJ1-5|.
TGTGCCAGCAGTTTGAATGGAGGTCAGCCCCAGCATTTT
CASSLNGGQPQHF
>few|TRBV2|TRBJ2-2|.
TGTCCTTCAAGGGGCGTCGCCGGGGAGCTGTTTTTT
CPSRGVAGELFF
>few|TRBV6-5|TRBJ2-7|.
TGTGCCAGCAGTTACTCGTATATAGGTACCTACGAGCAGTACTTC
CASSYSYIGTYEQYF
>many|TRBV12-3/TRBV12-4|TRBJ1-2|.
TGTGCCAGCAGTTCCCGTAGGGGGGCCCGCTATGGCTACACCTTC
CASSSRRGARYGYTF
>many|TRBV18|TRBJ2-5|.
TGTGCCAGCTCACCGCCGGAGACCCAGTACTTC
CASSPPETQYF
>few|TRBV5-1|TRBJ2-3|TRBD2
TGCGCCAGCAGCCCTGACCCCCCTAGCGGCATAACAGATACGCAGTATTTT
CASSPDPPSGITDTQYF
>many|TRBV7-2|TRBJ1-1|.
TGTGCCAGCAGCTTATTCCCAGAGAGGAACACTGAAGCTTTCTTT
CASSLFPERNTEAFF
>.|TRBV27|TRBJ2-5|.
TGTGCCAGCAGTTTTCGGCAGTACCAAGAGACCCAGTACTTC
CASSFRQYQETQYF
>few|TRBV25-1|TRBJ2-1|TRBD2
TGTGCCAGCAGTGCCCTCGGACTAGCCTATGAGCAGTTCTTC
CASSALGLAYEQFF
>many|TRBV2|TRBJ2-6|.
TGTGCCAGCAGGGACTCTGGGGCCAACGTCCTGACTTTC
CASRDSGANVLTF
>.|TRBV6-2/TRBV6-3|TRBJ2-1|TRBD1
TGTGCCAGCAGTTACTTCCAGGGGGCGAATGAGCAGTTCTTC
CASSYFQGANEQFF
>few|TRBV5-8|TRBJ1-1|.
TGTGCCAGCAGCGCAGGTCTTCCCCGGGATACTGAAGCTTTCTTT
CASSAGLPRDTEAFF
>.|TRBV14|TRBJ1-4|.
TGTGCCAGCAGCCAAGATCGGGGGATCGGTGACAAACTGTTTTTT
CASSQDRGIGDKLFF
>many|TRBV7-2|TRBJ1-1|.
TGTGCCAGCAGCTTACAAGTGAACACTGAAGCTTTCTTT
CASSLQVNTEAFF
>few|TRBV5-1|TRBJ2-1|.
TGCGCCAGCAGCTTGGCCCAGTCGGGCGAGCAGTTCTTC
CASSLAQSGEQFF
>few|TRBV6-6|TRBJ2-5|.
TGTGCCAGCAGTTACCTGCAAGAGACCCAGTACTTC
CASSYLQETQYF
>.|TRBV5-4|TRBJ1-2|.
TGTGCCAGCAGATCATGGGGGAACTATGGCTACACCTTC
CASRSWGNYGYTF
>.|TRBV5-1|TRBJ2-5|TRBD2
TGCGCCAGCAGTCCATCCGGCCCTAGCGGAACCCAAGAGACCCAGTACTTC
CASSPSGPSGTQETQYF
>many|TRBV28|TRBJ1-6|.
TGTGCCAGCAGTTTAAGTGTTAGCTCCTATAATTCACCCCTCCACTTT
CASSLSVSSYNSPLHF
>.|TRBV6-5|TRBJ2-1|TRBD2
TGTGCCAGCAGTTACCTAGCGGACATCTCCTACAATGAGCAGTTCTTC
CASSYLADISYNEQFF
>few|TRBV7-9|TRBJ1-1|.
TGTGCCAGCCGAGGGGGGACTGAAGCTTTCTTT
CASRGGTEAFF
>.|TRBV7-2|TRBJ1-2|.
TGTGCCAGCAGCTTAGATCCCACAGCTAACTATGGCTACACCTTC
CASSLDPTANYGYTF
>few|TRBV28|TRBJ1-3|TRBD1
TGTGCCAGCAGGGCCGGGACAGGGGCGCGTTGGGTAAACACCATATATTTT
CASRAGTGARWVNTIYF
>many|TRBV7-2|TRBJ2-1|TRBD2
TGTGCCAGCAGCTTCGGACTAGCGGGGGACAATGAGCAGTTCTTC
CASSFGLAGDNEQFF
>.|TRBV27|TRBJ2-1|.
TGTGCCAGCAGTTTCTCTAGCGAACCCGCCACCGGAGAGCAGTTCTTC
CASSFSSEPATGEQFF
>.|TRBV29-1|TRBJ2-7|.
TGCAGCGTGGAGGAGGGCCTGGGGGAGCAGTACTTC
CSVEEGLGEQYF
>few|TRBV4-1|TRBJ2-7|TRBD2
TGCGCCAGCAGCCTATTCGGGGGGTTGAAGCACACCTACGAGCAGTACTTC
CASSLFGGLKHTYEQYF
>few|TRBV6-5|TRBJ2-3|.
TGTGCCAGCAGTTATGTAGACGGCATCACAGATACGCAGTATTTT
CASSYVDGITDTQYF
>.|TRBV20-1|TRBJ2-5|.
TGCAGTGCTAGAGCGGACAGACGGGTCTCTCGGGAGACCCAGTACTTC
CSARADRRVSRETQYF
>many|TRBV7-2|TRBJ2-3|.
TGTGCCAGCAGCAGCCGGGGTAGCGGATTCACAGATACGCAGTATTTT
CASSSRGSGFTDTQYF
>many|TRBV7-2|TRBJ2-5|TRBD2
TGTGCCAGCAGCTTAGGGCTAGCGGGAGGGAGTGGAGAGACCCAGTACTTC
CASSLGLAGGSGETQYF
>once|TRBV9|TRBJ2-3|TRBD1
TGTGCCAGCAGCGCCCCGACAGGGATAGATACGCAGTATTTT
CASSAPTGIDTQYF
>many|TRBV11-2|TRBJ2-1|.
TGTGCCAGCAGCTCCAAAGGCGCGGCTTCCTCCTACAATGAGCAGTTCTTC
CASSSKGAASSYNEQFF
>many|TRBV7-2|TRBJ2-3|TRBD1
TGTGCCAGCAGCTGGACAGGGGGTGTAACAGATACGCAGTATTTT
CASSWTGGVTDTQYF
>.|TRBV4-3|TRBJ2-2|.
TGCGCCAGCAGCCAAGATCGCAGGCTGAGAACCGGGGAGCTGTTTTTT
CASSQDRRLRTGELFF
>.|TRBV29-1|TRBJ1-2|.
TGCAGCGTTGACGCAGGGTCGGGTGGCTACACCTTC
CSVDAGSGGYTF
>many|TRBV7-2|TRBJ2-2|TRBD2
TGTGCCAGCAGAGTAGCTAGCGGGACCGGGGAGCTGTTTTTT
CASRVASGTGELFF
>many|TRBV7-2|TRBJ2-2|.
TGTGCCAGCAGCTTGGGCGAGTCGAACACCGGGGAGCTGTTTTTT
CASSLGESNTGELFF
>.|TRBV7-2|TRBJ1-2|TRBD1
TGTGCCAGCAGCTTAGCGGCAGGGGGCGGCTACACCTTC
CASSLAAGGGYTF
>once|TRBV6-2/TRBV6-3|TRBJ2-3|.
TGTGCCAGCAGTTACGAGGTCGGAGTCCCCAGGGACACAGATACGCAGTATTTT
CASSYEVGVPRDTDTQYF
>.|TRBV11-3|TRBJ1-1|.
TGTGCCAGCAGCTCAGAAGGGGGGAACACTGAAGCTTTCTTT
CASSSEGGNTEAFF
>many|TRBV7-2|TRBJ1-5|.
TGTGCCAGCAGCACTCGACAGGGCAATCAGCCCCAGCATTTT
CASSTRQGNQPQHF
>few|TRBV4-2|TRBJ1-1|.
TGTGCCAGCAGCCAAGGTATGAACACTGAAGCTTTCTTT
CASSQGMNTEAFF
>.|TRBV6-6|TRBJ2-4|.
TGTGCCAGCAGTGGGTCCTTAGCCAAAAACATTCAGTACTTC
CASSGSLAKNIQYF